Included here is one T cell receptor (beta chain) sequence, with context. As yet, its antigen is unknown. These data originate in a study of T cell responses to AZD1222 COVID-19 vaccine. The study, taken as a whole, reports: Vaccine-associated CD4 TCRs ranged over spike, dominating at 160-218 and 743-854. Spike-specific TCR depth and breadth grew after two AZD1222 doses.

Libraries were prepared by immunoSEQ multiplex PCR; TCRdb keeps only in-frame clonotypes and omits some of them. The sample has around 80,000 clones; 75% to 95% are singletons. CDR1 and CDR2 from the germline V gene are SEHNR and FQNEAQ (reference sequence). V lost 3 bases and J 3 bases, leaving 11 bases between the germline ends. This CDR3 contains 15 residues. The sequences come from peripheral blood, collected 28 days after the second AZD1222 dose. The V gene is TRBV7-9, the J gene TRBJ2-2; no clear D. This TCR derives from an adult who received the AZD1222 COVID-19 vaccine. CDR3 residues: CASSFDRTYTGELFF. The CDR3 DNA reads TGTGCCAGCAGCTTCGACCGGACCTACACCGGGGAGCTGTTTTTT.